A selection of T cell receptor beta chains follows, all from one sample in a study of blood T cell repertoires in COVID-19. Sequencing used immunoSEQ multiplex PCR; TCRdb keeps in-frame clones, though not all of them. The repertoire consists of some 160,000 clones, with 75% to 85% occurring once and the leading ten covering 5%. Sequencing was done on a sample of peripheral blood. Receptors originate from a woman aged 50 to 60 with acute or convalescent COVID-19. CDR3s include the opening cysteine and the closing phenylalanine or tryptophan. Clone size appears in some rows only: once, few, many, or a class for an expanded clone.

CDR3	V	size	J
CASSLAGLAGARAEQFF	TRBV7-7	few	TRBJ2-1
CASSRQVNTEAFF	TRBV7-8	NA	TRBJ1-1
CASRPHLGGTEAFF	TRBV4-3	NA	TRBJ1-1
CASSFGTGDSPLHF	TRBV11-2	few	TRBJ1-6
CASSSTGTGQTRYGYTF	TRBV28	NA	TRBJ1-2
CSVEVSRGYEQFF	TRBV29-1	NA	TRBJ2-1
CASRPTPPQGANTIYF	TRBV7-9	NA	TRBJ1-3
CASSLPPGQADGYTF	TRBV3-1/TRBV3-2	NA	TRBJ1-2
CASSLERRPSSGNTIYF	TRBV7-2	NA	TRBJ1-3
CAWRVSSGNTIYF	TRBV30	few	TRBJ1-3
CASSSGEGYETEAFF	TRBV5-1	NA	TRBJ1-1
CASRHRGQEGYTF	TRBV3-1/TRBV3-2	once	TRBJ1-2
CASSSPGTSGELFF	TRBV6-5	NA	TRBJ2-2
CSASRDSMNTEAFF	TRBV20-1	NA	TRBJ1-1
CASSPTNTGELFF	TRBV4-3	once	TRBJ2-2
CASSLVGGSNQPQHF	TRBV5-1	once	TRBJ1-5
CAIFPRGSRAFF	TRBV28	NA	TRBJ1-1
CSVEDLGDPQVTQYF	TRBV29-1	NA	TRBJ2-3
CASSPQGGDLYGYTF	TRBV11-1	once	TRBJ1-2
CASSDRTGVGTEAFF	TRBV10-2	once	TRBJ1-1
CSVEEGGGRQPQHF	TRBV29-1	NA	TRBJ1-5
CASSYSPTGETQYF	TRBV6-5	NA	TRBJ2-5
CASSQDRGGQPQHF	TRBV4-2	NA	TRBJ1-5
CASSLVPVNTGELFF	TRBV11-3	NA	TRBJ2-2
CASSLVQAQETQYF	TRBV7-9	many	TRBJ2-5
CASSYGLAGGNEQFF	TRBV27	NA	TRBJ2-1
CASSLRGPYNSPLHF	TRBV7-8	many	TRBJ1-6
CASSILIDTQYF	TRBV12-3/TRBV12-4	NA	TRBJ2-3
CASSLVAGGTDTQYF	TRBV5-6	NA	TRBJ2-3
CSVKEMATEAFF	TRBV29-1	few	TRBJ1-1
CASSSSGQPQHF	TRBV12-3/TRBV12-4	once	TRBJ1-5
CASRETGIGEKLFF	TRBV19	NA	TRBJ1-4
CASSLDRSYNEQFF	TRBV7-3	few	TRBJ2-1
CASSEIGGVRAPLHF	TRBV2	once	TRBJ1-6
CAIVSTGEKLFF	TRBV6-5	NA	TRBJ1-4
CASSSVLLGDMQYF	TRBV6-2/TRBV6-3	few	TRBJ2-7
CASRNGLGTYEQYF	TRBV3-1/TRBV3-2	NA	TRBJ2-7
CASSLTWTGELFF	TRBV2	once	TRBJ2-2
CASRQGSYEQYF	TRBV2	NA	TRBJ2-7
CSASFEGVGFNQPQHF	TRBV20-1	few	TRBJ1-5
CASTGQPRSDGYTF	TRBV19	NA	TRBJ1-2
CAVGRGYNEQFF	TRBV19	NA	TRBJ2-1
CASSQDGLSAQHF	TRBV3-1/TRBV3-2	NA	TRBJ1-5
CASTDVRGDGMNTEAFF	TRBV28	NA	TRBJ1-1
CASSPAGGSGGTEAFF	TRBV18	few	TRBJ1-1
CASSPRDRDYNEQFF	TRBV3-1/TRBV3-2	NA	TRBJ2-1
CASSYHNTGEGGYTF	TRBV6-6	NA	TRBJ1-2
CASSTGQGNTGELFF	TRBV5-1	NA	TRBJ2-2
CASSGVSRSSYEQYF	TRBV5-6	NA	TRBJ2-7